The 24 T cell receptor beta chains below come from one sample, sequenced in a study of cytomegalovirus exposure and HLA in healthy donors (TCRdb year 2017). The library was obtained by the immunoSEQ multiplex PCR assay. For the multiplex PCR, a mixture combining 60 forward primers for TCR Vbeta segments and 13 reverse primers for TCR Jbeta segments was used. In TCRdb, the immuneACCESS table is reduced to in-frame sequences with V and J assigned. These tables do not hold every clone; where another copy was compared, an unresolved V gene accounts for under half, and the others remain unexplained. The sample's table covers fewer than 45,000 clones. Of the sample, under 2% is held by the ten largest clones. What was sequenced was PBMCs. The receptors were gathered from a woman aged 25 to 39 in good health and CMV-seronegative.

Written as DNA, the CDR3 is TGTGCCAGCAGCCACCAGGAGGCCCGATTTCATAACTATGGCTACACCTTC. Translation gives CASSHQEARFHNYGYTF. The V gene is TRBV7-8, the J gene TRBJ1-2; D uncertain. Germline V gives CDR1 SGHVS, CDR2 FQNEAQ. Trimming removed 5 bases at V and 1 base at J, with 20 bases between. The CDR3 has 17 amino acids.

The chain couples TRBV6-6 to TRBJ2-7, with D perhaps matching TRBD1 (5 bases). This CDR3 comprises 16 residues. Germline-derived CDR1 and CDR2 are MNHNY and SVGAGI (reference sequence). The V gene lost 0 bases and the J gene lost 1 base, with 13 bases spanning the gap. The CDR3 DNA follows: TGTGCCAGCAGTTACTCGTCAACAGGCCTATCCTACGAGCAGTACTTC. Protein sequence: CASSYSSTGLSYEQYF.

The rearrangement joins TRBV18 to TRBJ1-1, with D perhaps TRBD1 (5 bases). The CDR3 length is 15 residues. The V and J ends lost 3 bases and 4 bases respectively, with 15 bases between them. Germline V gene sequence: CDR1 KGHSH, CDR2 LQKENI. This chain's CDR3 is CASSPLREGSTEAFF. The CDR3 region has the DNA TGTGCCAGCTCACCGCTCAGGGAGGGGAGCACTGAAGCTTTCTTT.

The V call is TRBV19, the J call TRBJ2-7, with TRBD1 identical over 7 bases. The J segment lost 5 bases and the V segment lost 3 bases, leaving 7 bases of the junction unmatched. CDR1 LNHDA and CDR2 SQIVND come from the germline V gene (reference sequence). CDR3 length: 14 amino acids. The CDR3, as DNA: TGTGCCAGTAGTATGTATCAGGGGGTCAACGAGCAGTACTTC. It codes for CASSMYQGVNEQYF.

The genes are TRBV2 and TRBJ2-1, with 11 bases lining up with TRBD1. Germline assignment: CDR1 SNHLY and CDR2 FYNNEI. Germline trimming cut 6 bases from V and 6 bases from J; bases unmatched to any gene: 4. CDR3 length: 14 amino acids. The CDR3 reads CASRADRGRNEQFF. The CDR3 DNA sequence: TGTGCCAGCAGGGCGGACAGGGGGCGCAATGAGCAGTTCTTC.

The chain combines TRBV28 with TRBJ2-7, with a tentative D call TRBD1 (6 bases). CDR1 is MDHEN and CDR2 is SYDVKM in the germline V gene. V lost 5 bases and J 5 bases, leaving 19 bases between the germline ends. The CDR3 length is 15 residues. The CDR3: CASSPARGRFNEQYF. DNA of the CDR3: TGTGCCAGCAGTCCCGCCAGGGGCAGGTTTAACGAGCAGTACTTC.

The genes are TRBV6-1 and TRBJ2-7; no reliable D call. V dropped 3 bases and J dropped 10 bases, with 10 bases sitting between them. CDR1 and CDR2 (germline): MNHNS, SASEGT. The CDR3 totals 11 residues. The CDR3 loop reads CASSDLSLQYF. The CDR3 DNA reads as TGTGCCAGCAGTGACCTCTCGTTACAGTACTTC.

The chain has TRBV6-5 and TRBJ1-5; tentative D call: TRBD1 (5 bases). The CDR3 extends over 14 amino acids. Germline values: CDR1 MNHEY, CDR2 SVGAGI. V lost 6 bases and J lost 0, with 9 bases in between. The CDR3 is CASSRQYSNQPQHF. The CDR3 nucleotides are TGTGCCAGCAGCCGACAGTATAGCAATCAGCCCCAGCATTTT.

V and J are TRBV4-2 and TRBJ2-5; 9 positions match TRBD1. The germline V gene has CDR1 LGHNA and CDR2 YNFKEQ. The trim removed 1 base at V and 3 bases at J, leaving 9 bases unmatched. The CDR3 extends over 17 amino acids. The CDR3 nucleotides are TGTGCCAGCAGCCAAGGCGCGGGGACAGGGAGTGAAGAGACCCAGTACTTC. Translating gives CASSQGAGTGSEETQYF.

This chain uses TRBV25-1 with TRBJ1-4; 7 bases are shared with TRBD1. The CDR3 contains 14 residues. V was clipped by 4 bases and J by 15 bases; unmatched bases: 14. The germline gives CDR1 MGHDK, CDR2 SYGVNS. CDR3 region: CASSARDRSSRVFF. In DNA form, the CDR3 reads TGTGCCAGCAGTGCCCGGGACAGATCTTCGAGGGTGTTTTTT.

The CDR3 DNA sequence: TGTGCCAGCAGTCGCACTAGTAGTTCCCTCGGGCAGTACTTC. Amino acid sequence: CASSRTSSSLGQYF. The chain is built from TRBV6-5 and TRBJ2-7; D may be TRBD2 (5 bases). The V end was cut by 5 bases, the J end by 9 bases, with 20 bases between. The CDR3 covers 14 residues. Germline V gives CDR1 MNHEY, CDR2 SVGAGI.

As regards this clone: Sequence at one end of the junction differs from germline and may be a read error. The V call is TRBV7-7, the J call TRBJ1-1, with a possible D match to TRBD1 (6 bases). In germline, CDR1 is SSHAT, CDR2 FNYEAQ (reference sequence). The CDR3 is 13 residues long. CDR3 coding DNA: TGTGCTAGCAGCTTCCACAGGGTTACTGAAGCTTTCTTT. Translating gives CASSFHRVTEAFF.

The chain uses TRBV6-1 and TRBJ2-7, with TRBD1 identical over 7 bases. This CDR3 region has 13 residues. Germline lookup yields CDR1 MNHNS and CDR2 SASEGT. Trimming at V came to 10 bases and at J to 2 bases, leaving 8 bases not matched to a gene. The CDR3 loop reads CAISRDSPYEQYF. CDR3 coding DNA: TGTGCCATTTCCCGGGACAGCCCCTACGAGCAGTACTTC.

Here the CDR3 DNA reads TGCGCCAGCAGCCCGAGGACTAGCGGGAGTAATGAGCAGTTCTTC. This sequence encodes CASSPRTSGSNEQFF. The chain combines TRBV4-3 with TRBJ2-1, with 13 positions matching TRBD2. Looked up from germline, CDR1 is LGHNA and CDR2 is YSLEER. With 4 bases clipped from V and 7 bases from J, the junction kept 4 bases outside the gene matches. The CDR3 has 15 amino acids.

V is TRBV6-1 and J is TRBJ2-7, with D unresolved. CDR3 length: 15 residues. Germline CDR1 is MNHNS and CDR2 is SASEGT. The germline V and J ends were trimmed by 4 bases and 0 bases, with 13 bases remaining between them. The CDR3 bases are TGTGCCAGCAGTGGACGGCGGCAAAGCTCCTACGAGCAGTACTTC. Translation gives CASSGRRQSSYEQYF.

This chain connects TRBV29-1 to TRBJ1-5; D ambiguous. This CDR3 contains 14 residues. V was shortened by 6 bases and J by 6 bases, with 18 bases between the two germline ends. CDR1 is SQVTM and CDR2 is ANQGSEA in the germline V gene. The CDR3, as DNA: TGCAGCGTCCAAAACGGCTCATCGGGTCAGCCCCAGCATTTT. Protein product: CSVQNGSSGQPQHF.

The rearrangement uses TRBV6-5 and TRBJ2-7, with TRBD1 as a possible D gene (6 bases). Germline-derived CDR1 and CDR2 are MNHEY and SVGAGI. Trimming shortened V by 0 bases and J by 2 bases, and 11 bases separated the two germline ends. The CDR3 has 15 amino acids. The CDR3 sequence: CASSYSDSPTYEQYF. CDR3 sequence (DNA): TGTGCCAGCAGTTACTCGGACAGCCCAACCTACGAGCAGTACTTC.

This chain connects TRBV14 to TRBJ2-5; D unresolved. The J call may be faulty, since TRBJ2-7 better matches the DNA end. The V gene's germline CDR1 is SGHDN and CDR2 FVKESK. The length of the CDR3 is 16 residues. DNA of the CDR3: TGTGCCAGCAGCCAAGAGGCAGGATATCCATCCTACGAGCAGTACTTC. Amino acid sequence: CASSQEAGYPSYEQYF.

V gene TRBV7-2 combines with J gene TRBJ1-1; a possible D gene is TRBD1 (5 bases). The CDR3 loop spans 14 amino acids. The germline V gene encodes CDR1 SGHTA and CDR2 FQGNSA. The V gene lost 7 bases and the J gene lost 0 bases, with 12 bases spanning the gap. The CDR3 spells CASTRPTVNTEAFF. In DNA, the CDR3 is TGTGCCAGCACCCGACCGACAGTGAACACTGAAGCTTTCTTT.

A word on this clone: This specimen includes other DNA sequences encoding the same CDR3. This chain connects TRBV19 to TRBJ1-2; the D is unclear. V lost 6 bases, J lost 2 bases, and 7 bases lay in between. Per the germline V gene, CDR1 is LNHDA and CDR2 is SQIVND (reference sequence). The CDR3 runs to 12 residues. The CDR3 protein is CASRSGNYGYTF. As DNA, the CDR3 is TGTGCCAGTAGATCCGGGAACTATGGCTACACCTTC.

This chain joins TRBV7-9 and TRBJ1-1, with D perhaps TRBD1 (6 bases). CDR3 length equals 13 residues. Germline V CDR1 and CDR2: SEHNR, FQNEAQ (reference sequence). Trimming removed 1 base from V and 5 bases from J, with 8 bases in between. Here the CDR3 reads CASSLERGTEAFF. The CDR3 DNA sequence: TGTGCCAGCAGCTTAGAAAGGGGGACTGAAGCTTTCTTT.

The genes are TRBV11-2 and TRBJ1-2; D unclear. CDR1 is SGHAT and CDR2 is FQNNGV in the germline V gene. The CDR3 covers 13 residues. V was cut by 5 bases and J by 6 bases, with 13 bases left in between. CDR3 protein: CASSQTLEDGYTF. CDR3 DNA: TGTGCCAGCAGCCAGACCCTCGAGGATGGCTACACCTTC.

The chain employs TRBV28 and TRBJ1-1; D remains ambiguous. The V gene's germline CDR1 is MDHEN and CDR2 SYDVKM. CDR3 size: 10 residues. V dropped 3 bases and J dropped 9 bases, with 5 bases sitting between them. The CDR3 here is CASSFGKAFF. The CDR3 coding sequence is TGTGCCAGCAGTTTCGGGAAAGCTTTCTTT.

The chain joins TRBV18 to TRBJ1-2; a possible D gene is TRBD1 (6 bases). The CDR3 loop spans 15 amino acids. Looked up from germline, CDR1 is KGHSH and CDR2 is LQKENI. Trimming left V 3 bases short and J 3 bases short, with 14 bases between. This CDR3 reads CASSPDSTQHYGYTF. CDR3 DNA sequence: TGTGCCAGCTCACCGGACAGTACCCAACACTATGGCTACACCTTC. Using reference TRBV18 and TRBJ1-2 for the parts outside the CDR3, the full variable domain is NAGVMQNPRHLVRRRGQEARLRCSPMKGHSHVYWYRQLPEEGLKFMVYLQKENIIDESGMPKERFSAEFPKEGPSILRIQQVVRGDSAAYFCASSPDSTQHYGYTFGSGTRLTVV.